This TCR beta chain was found in a study of vaccination and CD4 T cells after COVID-19. Of note for this clonotype: As yet, its antigen is unknown.

Sequencing of cultured CD4+ T cell DNA used the Oncomine TCR Beta short-read assay. TCRdb fed the PCR reads into MiXCR, producing one record per CDR3 protein. The table records fewer than 15,000 distinct CDR3 sequences, roughly 60% of them present only once. The germline V gene has CDR1 SGHTA and CDR2 FQGNSA. J was trimmed by 10 bases and V by 0 bases; bases with no gene match: 8. This CDR3 comprises 17 residues. Indicated treatment: roughly ten-day PBMC culture with coronavirus spike peptide pools or control peptides (ViraFEST assay). First, ViraFEST expanded antigen-specific T cells with peptide pools, and next it sequenced the TCRs. Positive PCR dates ranged from March to December 2020; these dates predated US Alpha, Beta and Delta variants.

Input material: CD4+ T cells from blood, cultured in vitro. This TCR came from a human donor who had recovered from COVID-19. This rearrangement joins TRBV7-2 to TRBJ2-1; TRBD2 matches 14 bases. The CDR3 DNA is TGTGCCAGCAGCTTAGCGGGGACTAGCGGGAGAACAGGCGAGCAGTTCTTC. This sequence encodes CASSLAGTSGRTGEQFF.